These T cell receptor beta chains were read from a single sample in a study of blood T cells in healthy people across ages. A single record per CDR3 protein comes from TCRdb applying MiXCR to the 5' RACE reads. Of approximately 960,000 distinct CDR3 sequences listed, about 27% are singletons. These data are also associated with another study on T cells of mothers and their children.

The specimen sequenced was blood. These receptors were taken from a woman aged 40 to 50 in good health. Each CDR3 is given with its conserved first and last residue. Each record gives: clone size, D gene, J gene, CDR3 length, V gene, CDR3 protein, CDR3 DNA. The D gene is left open where the match is weak. A clone size is listed for some rows: how often the clone was seen (once, few, many), or a class if it is expanded.

size: NA
D: NA
J: TRBJ2-7
length: 14
V: TRBV11-2
CDR3: CASSVTSPSYEQYF
DNA: TGTGCCAGCAGCGTTACTAGTCCCTCCTACGAGCAGTACTTC

size: few
D: NA
J: TRBJ2-3
length: 16
V: TRBV10-3
CDR3: CAISEVRGPSTDTQYF
DNA: TGTGCCATCAGTGAAGTTCGGGGCCCTAGCACAGATACGCAGTATTTT

size: NA
D: TRBD1
J: TRBJ2-2
length: 20
V: TRBV15
CDR3: CATSQTPGLLGQGNTGELFF
DNA: TGTGCCACCAGCCAAACCCCTGGGTTACTGGGACAGGGGAACACCGGGGAGCTGTTTTTT

size: many
D: NA
J: TRBJ2-7
length: 13
V: TRBV20-1
CDR3: CSARGIGADEQYF
DNA: TGCAGTGCTAGAGGAATAGGGGCCGACGAGCAGTACTTC

size: few
D: NA
J: TRBJ1-2
length: 13
V: TRBV29-1
CDR3: CSVEGRLGNGYTF
DNA: TGCAGCGTTGAAGGACGGCTGGGGAATGGCTACACCTTC

size: few
D: NA
J: TRBJ2-1
length: 14
V: TRBV7-2
CDR3: CASSMRRDYNEQFF
DNA: TGTGCCAGCAGCATGAGACGGGACTACAATGAGCAGTTCTTC

size: NA
D: NA
J: TRBJ2-3
length: 14
V: TRBV9
CDR3: CASSPRLVSDTRYF
DNA: TGTGCCAGCAGCCCCCGACTAGTATCCGATACGCGGTATTTT

size: NA
D: TRBD2
J: TRBJ2-1
length: 16
V: TRBV11-2
CDR3: CASSLYTGGLYNEQFF
DNA: TGTGCCAGCAGCCTGTACACGGGGGGACTCTACAATGAGCAGTTCTTC

size: NA
D: NA
J: TRBJ1-4
length: 17
V: TRBV20-1
CDR3: CSARDPPKGITNEKLFF
DNA: TGCAGTGCTAGAGATCCCCCCAAGGGAATAACTAATGAAAAACTGTTTTTT

size: NA
D: NA
J: TRBJ1-1
length: 16
V: TRBV28
CDR3: CASSAAGGYMNTEAFF
DNA: TGTGCCAGCAGCGCCGCGGGGGGCTACATGAACACTGAAGCTTTCTTT

size: few
D: TRBD1
J: TRBJ1-2
length: 16
V: TRBV6-1
CDR3: CASSEPQGAANYGYTF
DNA: TGTGCCAGCAGTGAACCGCAGGGGGCAGCTAACTATGGCTACACCTTC

size: NA
D: TRBD1
J: TRBJ2-7
length: 15
V: TRBV28
CDR3: CASSSLGQAAYEQYF
DNA: TGTGCCAGCAGTTCCCTCGGACAGGCGGCCTACGAGCAGTACTTC

size: few
D: NA
J: TRBJ2-7
length: 15
V: TRBV5-6
CDR3: CASSGGAGALYEQYF
DNA: TGTGCCAGCAGCGGGGGGGCGGGAGCTTTATACGAGCAGTACTTC

size: few
D: TRBD1
J: TRBJ2-7
length: 15
V: TRBV6-6
CDR3: CASSYPQGASYEQYF
DNA: TGTGCCAGCAGTTACCCGCAGGGGGCCTCGTACGAGCAGTACTTC

size: NA
D: NA
J: TRBJ2-5
length: 13
V: TRBV24-1
CDR3: CATSDPARETQYF
DNA: TGTGCCACCAGTGATCCCGCACGGGAGACCCAGTACTTC

size: NA
D: NA
J: TRBJ2-7
length: 16
V: TRBV28
CDR3: CASSTPGRTSSYEQYF
DNA: TGTGCCAGCAGCACACCGGGACGGACGAGCTCCTACGAGCAGTACTTC

size: few
D: NA
J: TRBJ1-5
length: 15
V: TRBV20-1
CDR3: CSAQSVRVWDQPQHF
DNA: TGCAGTGCTCAATCCGTAAGAGTATGGGATCAGCCCCAGCATTTT

size: few
D: NA
J: TRBJ2-1
length: 14
V: TRBV11-2
CDR3: CASSPPNAFNEQFF
DNA: TGTGCCAGCAGCCCCCCTAACGCCTTCAATGAGCAGTTCTTC

size: NA
D: TRBD1
J: TRBJ1-1
length: 16
V: TRBV7-8
CDR3: CASSLSSGQVNTEAFF
DNA: TGTGCCAGCAGCCTATCTTCGGGACAGGTGAACACTGAAGCTTTCTTT

size: few
D: NA
J: TRBJ1-2
length: 16
V: TRBV5-6
CDR3: CASSLTRRESFYGYTF
DNA: TGTGCCAGCAGCTTGACAAGGCGGGAGAGCTTTTATGGCTACACCTTC

size: NA
D: TRBD1
J: TRBJ1-2
length: 14
V: TRBV7-9
CDR3: CASSRTGPNNGYTF
DNA: TGTGCCAGCAGCCGGACAGGGCCTAACAATGGCTACACCTTC

size: few
D: TRBD1
J: TRBJ2-1
length: 16
V: TRBV28
CDR3: CASSPHGQGAGNEQFF
DNA: TGTGCCAGCAGTCCCCACGGACAGGGGGCTGGCAATGAGCAGTTCTTC

size: NA
D: TRBD1
J: TRBJ2-7
length: 15
V: TRBV20-1
CDR3: CSAQAAGTGGDEQYF
DNA: TGCAGTGCTCAAGCGGCGGGGACAGGGGGCGACGAGCAGTACTTC

size: NA
D: TRBD1
J: TRBJ1-2
length: 14
V: TRBV29-1
CDR3: CSAESWPRGQGYTF
DNA: TGCAGCGCCGAGTCCTGGCCCAGGGGGCAAGGCTACACCTTC

size: few
D: NA
J: TRBJ1-1
length: 15
V: TRBV9
CDR3: CASSAQTGSNTEAFF
DNA: TGTGCCAGCAGTGCCCAAACAGGGAGTAACACTGAAGCTTTCTTT

size: few
D: NA
J: TRBJ1-1
length: 13
V: TRBV14
CDR3: CASSWDLDTEAFF
DNA: TGTGCCTCAAGCTGGGACTTGGACACTGAAGCTTTCTTT

size: NA
D: NA
J: TRBJ2-5
length: 13
V: TRBV4-1
CDR3: CASSQVAPGTQYF
DNA: TGCGCCAGCAGCCAAGTAGCCCCCGGGACCCAGTACTTC

size: few
D: TRBD1
J: TRBJ2-3
length: 15
V: TRBV7-2
CDR3: CASSLEGQTTDTQYF
DNA: TGTGCCAGCAGCTTAGAGGGACAGACCACAGATACGCAGTATTTT

size: NA
D: NA
J: TRBJ1-1
length: 13
V: TRBV2
CDR3: CASSTESNTEAFF
DNA: TGTGCCAGCAGTACAGAGTCTAACACTGAAGCTTTCTTT

size: few
D: NA
J: TRBJ2-3
length: 16
V: TRBV5-1
CDR3: CASSLTERVYTDTQYF
DNA: TGCGCCAGCAGCTTGACAGAGAGGGTCTACACAGATACGCAGTATTTT

size: NA
D: NA
J: TRBJ2-5
length: 13
V: TRBV20-1
CDR3: CSGPNTGEETQYF
DNA: TGCAGTGGCCCGAACACAGGAGAAGAGACCCAGTACTTC

size: many
D: NA
J: TRBJ1-2
length: 15
V: TRBV7-8
CDR3: CASTPTGQGVYGYTF
DNA: TGTGCCAGCACCCCAACGGGGCAGGGAGTTTATGGCTACACCTTC

size: NA
D: NA
J: TRBJ2-3
length: 13
V: TRBV7-9
CDR3: CASSAQGSDTQYF
DNA: TGTGCCAGCAGCGCACAGGGCTCAGATACGCAGTATTTT

size: many
D: TRBD2
J: TRBJ2-7
length: 13
V: TRBV7-9
CDR3: CASSLREGSEQYF
DNA: TGTGCCAGCAGCTTAAGGGAGGGATCCGAGCAGTACTTC

size: NA
D: NA
J: TRBJ1-3
length: 11
V: TRBV28
CDR3: CASINGNTIYF
DNA: TGTGCCAGCATAAATGGAAACACCATATATTTT

size: NA
D: TRBD1
J: TRBJ2-7
length: 13
V: TRBV29-1
CDR3: CSVADRGLYEQYF
DNA: TGCAGCGTTGCAGACAGGGGATTATACGAGCAGTACTTC

size: NA
D: NA
J: TRBJ2-1
length: 15
V: TRBV13
CDR3: CASSLGDLNRNEQFF
DNA: TGTGCCAGCAGCTTGGGGGACTTGAACCGCAATGAGCAGTTCTTC

size: NA
D: NA
J: TRBJ2-3
length: 17
V: TRBV5-1
CDR3: CASSLAWQGDGGDTQYF
DNA: TGCGCCAGCAGCTTGGCCTGGCAGGGTGACGGAGGGGATACGCAGTATTTT

size: few
D: NA
J: TRBJ2-4
length: 16
V: TRBV4-3
CDR3: CASSQEPVLAKNIQYF
DNA: TGCGCCAGCAGCCAAGAGCCGGTTCTAGCCAAAAACATTCAGTACTTC

size: NA
D: NA
J: TRBJ2-1
length: 14
V: TRBV7-9
CDR3: CASSLSAGQETQFF
DNA: TGTGCCAGCAGCTTAAGCGCAGGCCAAGAGACCCAGTTCTTC

size: NA
D: TRBD2
J: TRBJ2-3
length: 15
V: TRBV7-2
CDR3: CASSSRRGDTDTQYF
DNA: TGTGCCAGCAGCTCCCGACGGGGGGACACAGATACGCAGTATTTT

size: few
D: NA
J: TRBJ1-2
length: 13
V: TRBV29-1
CDR3: CSVITTPGLGYTF
DNA: TGCAGCGTCATAACAACTCCGGGACTCGGCTACACCTTC

size: NA
D: NA
J: TRBJ1-5
length: 14
V: TRBV7-2
CDR3: CASSPQEGEGPQHF
DNA: TGTGCCAGCAGCCCCCAGGAAGGGGAAGGGCCCCAGCATTTT

size: many
D: TRBD1
J: TRBJ2-5
length: 16
V: TRBV9
CDR3: CASSKTRQGLYETQYF
DNA: TGTGCCAGCAGCAAGACCCGACAGGGGTTGTACGAGACCCAGTACTTC

size: NA
D: NA
J: TRBJ1-2
length: 13
V: TRBV27
CDR3: CASRLVGSYGYTF
DNA: TGTGCCAGCAGGTTAGTAGGGAGTTATGGCTACACCTTC

size: few
D: NA
J: TRBJ1-6
length: 16
V: TRBV5-6
CDR3: CASSLVGSGSNSPLHF
DNA: TGTGCCAGCAGCTTGGTTGGGTCAGGCAGCAATTCACCCCTCCACTTT

size: NA
D: TRBD1
J: TRBJ1-1
length: 17
V: TRBV6-6
CDR3: CASSYGSGGAQTTEAFF
DNA: TGTGCCAGCAGTTACGGTTCAGGGGGCGCCCAGACCACTGAAGCTTTCTTT

size: NA
D: NA
J: TRBJ1-1
length: 14
V: TRBV20-1
CDR3: CSARDEGGNTEAFF
DNA: TGCAGTGCTAGAGATGAAGGGGGAAACACTGAAGCTTTCTTT

size: many
D: NA
J: TRBJ2-1
length: 17
V: TRBV4-1
CDR3: CASSQDSTPRVYNEQFF
DNA: TGCGCCAGCAGCCAAGATTCAACGCCGAGGGTTTACAATGAGCAGTTCTTC

size: many
D: NA
J: TRBJ2-6
length: 13
V: TRBV7-9
CDR3: CASDFSGANVLTF
DNA: TGTGCCAGTGACTTCTCTGGGGCCAACGTCCTGACTTTC

size: many
D: NA
J: TRBJ2-1
length: 13
V: TRBV5-1
CDR3: CASSPGTYNEQFF
DNA: TGCGCCAGCAGCCCCGGGACCTACAATGAGCAGTTCTTC

size: NA
D: NA
J: TRBJ2-1
length: 14
V: TRBV7-6
CDR3: CASSPPVGPNEQFF
DNA: TGTGCCAGCAGCCCCCCCGTGGGGCCCAATGAGCAGTTCTTC

size: NA
D: NA
J: TRBJ2-5
length: 14
V: TRBV5-1
CDR3: CASSVGPRGETQYF
DNA: TGCGCCAGCAGCGTCGGGCCGAGAGGGGAGACCCAGTACTTC

size: few
D: TRBD1
J: TRBJ1-6
length: 16
V: TRBV7-2
CDR3: CASSDRAGIYNSPLHF
DNA: TGTGCCAGCAGCGACAGGGCCGGGATTTATAATTCACCCCTCCACTTT

size: many
D: TRBD2
J: TRBJ2-3
length: 17
V: TRBV20-1
CDR3: CSARALTSGITTDTQYF
DNA: TGCAGTGCTAGAGCCCTGACTAGCGGGATTACCACAGATACGCAGTATTTT

size: many
D: NA
J: TRBJ2-7
length: 15
V: TRBV30
CDR3: CAWSPPRTAVLEQYF
DNA: TGTGCCTGGAGTCCCCCAAGGACAGCCGTCCTCGAGCAGTACTTC

size: NA
D: TRBD2
J: TRBJ2-3
length: 17
V: TRBV7-2
CDR3: CASSLGSGLARGDTQYF
DNA: TGTGCCAGCAGCTTGGGGTCGGGACTAGCCAGGGGAGATACGCAGTATTTT

size: few
D: NA
J: TRBJ2-3
length: 13
V: TRBV10-3
CDR3: CAIQAPTSDTQYF
DNA: TGTGCCATCCAAGCGCCAACTTCAGATACGCAGTATTTT

size: NA
D: NA
J: TRBJ2-7
length: 14
V: TRBV20-1
CDR3: CSARDWPDSYEQYF
DNA: TGCAGTGCTAGAGATTGGCCGGACTCCTACGAGCAGTACTTC

size: many
D: TRBD1
J: TRBJ1-2
length: 14
V: TRBV6-6
CDR3: CASTQGQGGYGYTF
DNA: TGTGCCAGCACCCAGGGACAGGGAGGCTATGGCTACACCTTC